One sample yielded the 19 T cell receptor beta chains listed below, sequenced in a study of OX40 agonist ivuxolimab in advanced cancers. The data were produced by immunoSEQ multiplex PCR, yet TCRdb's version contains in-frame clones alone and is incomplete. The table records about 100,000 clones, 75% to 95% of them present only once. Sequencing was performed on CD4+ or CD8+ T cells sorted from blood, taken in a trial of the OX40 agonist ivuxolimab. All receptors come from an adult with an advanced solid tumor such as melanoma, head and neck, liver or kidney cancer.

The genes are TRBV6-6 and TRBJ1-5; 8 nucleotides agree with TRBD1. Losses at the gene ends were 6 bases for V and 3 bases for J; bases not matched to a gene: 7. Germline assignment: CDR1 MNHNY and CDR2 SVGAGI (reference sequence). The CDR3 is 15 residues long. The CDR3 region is CASRRMDRANQPQHF. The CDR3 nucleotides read TGTGCCAGCAGAAGGATGGACAGGGCCAATCAGCCCCAGCATTTT.

The CDR3 here is CASSVVGDTDTQYF. The CDR3 bases are TGTGCCAGCAGCGTAGTCGGAGACACAGATACGCAGTATTTT. The genes are TRBV9 and TRBJ2-3; D ambiguous. Germline CDR1 and CDR2: SGDLS and YYNGEE. V lost 0 bases and J lost 2, with 7 bases in between. The CDR3 runs to 14 residues.

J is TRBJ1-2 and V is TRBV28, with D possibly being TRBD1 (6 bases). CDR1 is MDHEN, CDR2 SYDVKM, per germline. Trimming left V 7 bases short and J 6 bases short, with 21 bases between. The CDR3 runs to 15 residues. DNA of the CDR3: TGTGCCAGCATCTCCCTTCAGGGGAGGCCGGATGGCTACACCTTC. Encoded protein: CASISLQGRPDGYTF.

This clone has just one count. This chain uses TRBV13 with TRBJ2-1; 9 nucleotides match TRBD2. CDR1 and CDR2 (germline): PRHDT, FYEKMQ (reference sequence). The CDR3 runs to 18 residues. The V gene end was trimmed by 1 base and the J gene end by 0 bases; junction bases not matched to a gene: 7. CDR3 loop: CASSLALAGGSSYNEQFF. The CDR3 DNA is TGTGCCAGCAGCTTAGCACTAGCGGGCGGTAGCTCCTACAATGAGCAGTTCTTC.

Here the CDR3 DNA reads TGTGCCAGCCAAGACAGATCCATCTCTGGAAACACCATATATTTT. This encodes CASQDRSISGNTIYF. J is TRBJ1-3 and V is TRBV28; D is possibly TRBD1 (5 bases). The germline V gene has CDR1 MDHEN and CDR2 SYDVKM. The CDR3 length is 15 residues. V lost 8 bases and J 0 bases, leaving 14 bases between the germline ends.

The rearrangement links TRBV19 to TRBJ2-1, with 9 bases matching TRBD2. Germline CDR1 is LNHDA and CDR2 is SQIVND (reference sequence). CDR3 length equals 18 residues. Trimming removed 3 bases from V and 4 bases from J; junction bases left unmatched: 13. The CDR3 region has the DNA TGTGCCAGTAGTATTCTTTTTGGGGCTAGCGGGAAATACAATGAGCAGTTCTTC. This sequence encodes CASSILFGASGKYNEQFF.

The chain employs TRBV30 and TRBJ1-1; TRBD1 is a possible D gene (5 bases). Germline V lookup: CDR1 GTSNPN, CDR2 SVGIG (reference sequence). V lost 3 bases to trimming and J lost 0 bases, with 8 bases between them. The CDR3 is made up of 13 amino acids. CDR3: CAWRTAMNTEAFF. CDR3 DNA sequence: TGTGCCTGGAGGACAGCCATGAACACTGAAGCTTTCTTT.

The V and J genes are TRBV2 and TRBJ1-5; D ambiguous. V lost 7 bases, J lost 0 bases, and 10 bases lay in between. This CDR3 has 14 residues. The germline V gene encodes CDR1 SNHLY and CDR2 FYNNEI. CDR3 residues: CASMGRHSNQPQHF. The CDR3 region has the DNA TGTGCCAGCATGGGTAGACATAGCAATCAGCCCCAGCATTTT.

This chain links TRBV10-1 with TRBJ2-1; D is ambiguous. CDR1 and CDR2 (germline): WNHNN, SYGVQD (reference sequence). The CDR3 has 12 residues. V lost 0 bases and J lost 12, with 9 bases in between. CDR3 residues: CASSESRVGQFF. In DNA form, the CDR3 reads TGCGCCAGCAGTGAGTCTAGGGTAGGGCAGTTCTTC.

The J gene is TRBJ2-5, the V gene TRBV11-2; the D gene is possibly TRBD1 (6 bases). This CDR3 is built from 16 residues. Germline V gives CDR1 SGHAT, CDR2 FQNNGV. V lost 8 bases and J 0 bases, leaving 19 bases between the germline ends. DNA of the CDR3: TGTGCCAGCGCAAGAACGGGTGGGGGCTACCAAGAGACCCAGTACTTC. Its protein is CASARTGGGYQETQYF.

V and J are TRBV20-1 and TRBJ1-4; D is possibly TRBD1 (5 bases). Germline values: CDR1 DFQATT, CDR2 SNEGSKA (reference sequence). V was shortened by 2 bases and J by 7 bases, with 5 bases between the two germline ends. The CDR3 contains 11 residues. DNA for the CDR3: TGCAGTGCTAGACAGGGTGAAAAACTGTTTTTT. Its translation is CSARQGEKLFF.

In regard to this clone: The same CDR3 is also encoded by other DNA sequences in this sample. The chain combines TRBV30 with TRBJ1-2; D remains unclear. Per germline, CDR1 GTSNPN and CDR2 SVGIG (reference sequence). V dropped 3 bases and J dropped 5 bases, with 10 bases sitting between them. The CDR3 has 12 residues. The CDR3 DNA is TGTGCCTGGAGCCCCGGTCTATATGGCTACACCTTC. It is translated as CAWSPGLYGYTF.

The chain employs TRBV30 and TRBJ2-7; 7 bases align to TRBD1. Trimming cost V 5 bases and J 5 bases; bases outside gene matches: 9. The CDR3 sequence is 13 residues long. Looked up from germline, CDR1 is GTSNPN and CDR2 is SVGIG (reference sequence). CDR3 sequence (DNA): TGTGCCTGGGGGTACAGGGGAAAGAACGAGCAGTACTTC. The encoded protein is CAWGYRGKNEQYF.

In nucleotides, the CDR3 is TGCGCCAGCAGCCCGACGGTCCGGGACAGGGTCTATGGCTACACCTTC. This codes for CASSPTVRDRVYGYTF. This rearrangement joins TRBV4-1 to TRBJ1-2; TRBD1 matches at 9 bases. Germline trimming cut 4 bases from V and 4 bases from J; bases unmatched to any gene: 10. CDR3 size: 16 residues. Germline V lookup: CDR1 MGHRA, CDR2 YSYEKL.

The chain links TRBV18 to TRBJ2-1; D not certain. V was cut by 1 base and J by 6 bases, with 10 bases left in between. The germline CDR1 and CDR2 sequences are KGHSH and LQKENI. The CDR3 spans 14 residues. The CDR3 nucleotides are TGTGCCAGCTCACCACAAATTCGCGCCAATGAGCAGTTCTTC. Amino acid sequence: CASSPQIRANEQFF. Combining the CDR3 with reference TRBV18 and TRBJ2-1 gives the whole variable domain NAGVMQNPRHLVRRRGQEARLRCSPMKGHSHVYWYRQLPEEGLKFMVYLQKENIIDESGMPKERFSAEFPKEGPSILRIQQVVRGDSAAYFCASSPQIRANEQFFGPGTRLTVL.

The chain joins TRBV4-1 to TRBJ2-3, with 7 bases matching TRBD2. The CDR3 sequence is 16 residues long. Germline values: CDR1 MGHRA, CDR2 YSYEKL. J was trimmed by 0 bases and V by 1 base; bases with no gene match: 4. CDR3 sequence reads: CASSQGEGSSTDTQYF. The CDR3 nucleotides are TGCGCCAGCAGCCAAGGGGAGGGTTCGAGCACAGATACGCAGTATTTT.

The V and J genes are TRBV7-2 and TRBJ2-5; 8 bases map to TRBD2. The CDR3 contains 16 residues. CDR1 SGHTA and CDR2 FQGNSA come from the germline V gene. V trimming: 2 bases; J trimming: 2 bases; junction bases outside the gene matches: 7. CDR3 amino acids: CASSLSSLAGQETQYF. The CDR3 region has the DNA TGTGCCAGCAGCTTAAGTTCGCTAGCGGGTCAAGAGACCCAGTACTTC. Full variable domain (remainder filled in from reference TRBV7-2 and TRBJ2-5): GAGVSQSPSNKVTEKGKDVELRCDPISGHTALYWYRQSLGQGLEFLIYFQGNSAPDKSGLPSDRFSAERTGGSVSTLTIQRTQQEDSAVYLCASSLSSLAGQETQYFGPGTRLLVL.

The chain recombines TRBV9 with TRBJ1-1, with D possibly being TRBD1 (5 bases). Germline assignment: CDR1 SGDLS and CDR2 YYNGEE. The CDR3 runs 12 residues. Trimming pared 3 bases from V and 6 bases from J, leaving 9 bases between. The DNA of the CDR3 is TGTGCCAGCAGCGCCCAGGGAGCTGAAGCTTTCTTT. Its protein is CASSAQGAEAFF.

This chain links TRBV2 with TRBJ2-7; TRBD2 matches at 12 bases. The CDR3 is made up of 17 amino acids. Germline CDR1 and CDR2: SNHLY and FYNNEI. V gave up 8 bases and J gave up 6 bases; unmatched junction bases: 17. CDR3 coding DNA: TGTGCCAGCGGCGCCGCCTTTAGACTAGCGGGAGCTTCCGAGCAGTACTTC. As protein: CASGAAFRLAGASEQYF.